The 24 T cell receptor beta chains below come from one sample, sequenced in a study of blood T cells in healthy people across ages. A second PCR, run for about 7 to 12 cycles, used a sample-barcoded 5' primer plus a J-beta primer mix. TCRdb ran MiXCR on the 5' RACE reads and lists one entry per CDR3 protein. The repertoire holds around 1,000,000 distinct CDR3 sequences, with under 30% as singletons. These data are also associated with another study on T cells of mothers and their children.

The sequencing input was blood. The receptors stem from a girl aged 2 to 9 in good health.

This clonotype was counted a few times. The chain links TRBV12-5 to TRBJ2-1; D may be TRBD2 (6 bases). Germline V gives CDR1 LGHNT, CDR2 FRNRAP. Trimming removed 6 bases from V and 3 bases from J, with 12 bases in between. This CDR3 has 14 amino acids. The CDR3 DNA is TGTGCTAGTGGCCGACTAGAATTCTACAATGAGCAGTTCTTC. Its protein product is CASGRLEFYNEQFF.

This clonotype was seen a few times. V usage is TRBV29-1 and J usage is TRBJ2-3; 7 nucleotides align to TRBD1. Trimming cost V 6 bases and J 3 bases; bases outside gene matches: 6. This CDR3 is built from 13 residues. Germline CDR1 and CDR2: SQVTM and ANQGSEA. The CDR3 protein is CSVGNRGTDTQYF. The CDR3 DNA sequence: TGCAGCGTGGGGAACAGGGGAACAGATACGCAGTATTTT.

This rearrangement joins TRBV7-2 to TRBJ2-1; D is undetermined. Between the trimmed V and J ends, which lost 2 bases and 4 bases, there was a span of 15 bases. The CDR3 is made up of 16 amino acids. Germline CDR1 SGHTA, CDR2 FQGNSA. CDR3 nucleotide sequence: TGTGCCAGCAGCTTATACCGAGCCTTGGTTTACAATGAGCAGTTCTTC. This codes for CASSLYRALVYNEQFF.

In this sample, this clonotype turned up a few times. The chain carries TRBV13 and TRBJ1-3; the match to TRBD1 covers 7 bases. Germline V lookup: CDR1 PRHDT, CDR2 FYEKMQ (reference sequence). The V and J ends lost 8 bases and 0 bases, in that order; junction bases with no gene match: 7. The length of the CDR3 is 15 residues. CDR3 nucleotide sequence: TGTGCCAGCGGAGACAGGGACGTCTCTGGAAACACCATATATTTT. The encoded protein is CASGDRDVSGNTIYF.

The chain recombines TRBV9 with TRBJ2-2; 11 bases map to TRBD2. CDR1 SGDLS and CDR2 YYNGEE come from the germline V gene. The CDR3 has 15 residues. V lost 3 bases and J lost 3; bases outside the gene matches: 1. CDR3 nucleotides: TGTGCCAGCAGCGGACTAGCGGGGTACACCGGGGAGCTGTTTTTT. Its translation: CASSGLAGYTGELFF.

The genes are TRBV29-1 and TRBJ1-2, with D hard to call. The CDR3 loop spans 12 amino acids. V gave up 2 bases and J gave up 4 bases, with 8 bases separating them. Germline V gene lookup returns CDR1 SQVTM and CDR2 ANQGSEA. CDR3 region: CSVETLLYGYTF. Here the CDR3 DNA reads TGCAGCGTTGAAACGCTACTCTATGGCTACACCTTC. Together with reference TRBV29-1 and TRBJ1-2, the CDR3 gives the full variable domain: SAVISQKPSRDICQRGTSLTIQCQVDSQVTMMFWYRQQPGQSLTLIATANQGSEATYESGFVIDKFPISRPNLTFSTLTVSNMSPEDSSIYLCSVETLLYGYTFGSGTRLTVV.

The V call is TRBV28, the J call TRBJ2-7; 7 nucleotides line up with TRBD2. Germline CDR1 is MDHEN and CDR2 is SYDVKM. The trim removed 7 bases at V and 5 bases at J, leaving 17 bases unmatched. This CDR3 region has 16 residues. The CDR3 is CASIGRGGLYGDEQYF. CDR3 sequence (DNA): TGTGCCAGCATTGGGAGGGGAGGACTGTACGGCGACGAGCAGTACTTC.

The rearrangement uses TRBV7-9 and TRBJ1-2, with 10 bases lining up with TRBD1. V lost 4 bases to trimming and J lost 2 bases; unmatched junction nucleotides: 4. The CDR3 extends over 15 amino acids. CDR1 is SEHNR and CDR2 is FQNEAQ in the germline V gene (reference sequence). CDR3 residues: CASSSLGQGNYGYTF. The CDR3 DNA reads TGTGCCAGCAGCTCCCTGGGACAGGGGAACTATGGCTACACCTTC. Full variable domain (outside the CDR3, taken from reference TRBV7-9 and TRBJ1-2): DTGVSQNPRHKITKRGQNVTFRCDPISEHNRLYWYRQTLGQGPEFLTYFQNEAQLEKSRLLSDRFSAERPKGSFSTLEIQRTEQGDSAMYLCASSSLGQGNYGYTFGSGTRLTVV.

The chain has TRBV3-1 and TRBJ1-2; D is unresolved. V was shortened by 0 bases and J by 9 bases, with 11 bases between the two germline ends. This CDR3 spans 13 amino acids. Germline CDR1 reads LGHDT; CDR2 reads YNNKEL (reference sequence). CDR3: CASSQDTWGSYTF. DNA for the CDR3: TGTGCCAGCAGCCAAGATACGTGGGGAAGCTACACCTTC.

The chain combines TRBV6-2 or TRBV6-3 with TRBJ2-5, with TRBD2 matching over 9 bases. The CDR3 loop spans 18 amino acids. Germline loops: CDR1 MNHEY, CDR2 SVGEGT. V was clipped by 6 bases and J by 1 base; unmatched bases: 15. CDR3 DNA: TGTGCCAGCAGCCGACCCAAGCGGGCTAGCGGGGCCCAAGAGACCCAGTACTTC. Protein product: CASSRPKRASGAQETQYF.

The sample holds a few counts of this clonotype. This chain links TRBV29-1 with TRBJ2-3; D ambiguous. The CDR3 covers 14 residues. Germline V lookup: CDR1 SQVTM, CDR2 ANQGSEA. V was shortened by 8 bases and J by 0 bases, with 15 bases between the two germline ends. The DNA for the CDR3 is TGCAGCTTCCAGGACCGCTCTAGCACAGATACGCAGTATTTT. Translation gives CSFQDRSSTDTQYF.

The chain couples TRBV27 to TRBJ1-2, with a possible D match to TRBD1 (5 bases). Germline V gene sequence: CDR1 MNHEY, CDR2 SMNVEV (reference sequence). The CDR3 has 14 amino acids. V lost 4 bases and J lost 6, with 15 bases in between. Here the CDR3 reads CASSSGLPIDGYTF. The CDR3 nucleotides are TGTGCCAGCAGTTCGGGACTGCCTATAGATGGCTACACCTTC.

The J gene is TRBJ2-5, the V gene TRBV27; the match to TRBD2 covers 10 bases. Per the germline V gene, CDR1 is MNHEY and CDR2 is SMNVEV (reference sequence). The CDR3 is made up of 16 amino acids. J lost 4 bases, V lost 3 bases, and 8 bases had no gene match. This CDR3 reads CASSFGGSGGSETQYF. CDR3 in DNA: TGTGCCAGCAGTTTTGGGGGTAGCGGGGGGTCAGAGACCCAGTACTTC.

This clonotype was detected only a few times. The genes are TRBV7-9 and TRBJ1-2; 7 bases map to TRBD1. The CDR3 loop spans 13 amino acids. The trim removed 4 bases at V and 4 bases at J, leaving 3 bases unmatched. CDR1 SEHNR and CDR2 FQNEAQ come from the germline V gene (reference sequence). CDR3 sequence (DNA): TGTGCCAGCAGCTCGACAGGGTTCTATGGCTACACCTTC. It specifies CASSSTGFYGYTF.

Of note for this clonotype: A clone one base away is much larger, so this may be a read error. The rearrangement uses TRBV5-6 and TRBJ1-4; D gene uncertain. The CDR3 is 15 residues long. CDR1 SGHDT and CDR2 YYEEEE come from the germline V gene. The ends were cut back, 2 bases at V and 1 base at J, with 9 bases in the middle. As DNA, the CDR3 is TGTGCCAGCAGCTTCGGGCGGGGAACTAATGAAAAACTGTTTTTT. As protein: CASSFGRGTNEKLFF.

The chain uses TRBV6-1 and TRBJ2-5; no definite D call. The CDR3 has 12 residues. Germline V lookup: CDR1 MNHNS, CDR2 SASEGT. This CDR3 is CATHRLWETQYF. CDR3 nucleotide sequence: TGTGCGACTCACCGGCTCTGGGAGACCCAGTACTTC.

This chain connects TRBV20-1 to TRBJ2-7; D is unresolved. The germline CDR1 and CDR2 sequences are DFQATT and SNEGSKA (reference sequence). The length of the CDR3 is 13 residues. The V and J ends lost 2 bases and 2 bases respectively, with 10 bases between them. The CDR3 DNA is TGCAGTGCTAGACCCCAGGAAACCTACGAGCAGTACTTC. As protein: CSARPQETYEQYF.

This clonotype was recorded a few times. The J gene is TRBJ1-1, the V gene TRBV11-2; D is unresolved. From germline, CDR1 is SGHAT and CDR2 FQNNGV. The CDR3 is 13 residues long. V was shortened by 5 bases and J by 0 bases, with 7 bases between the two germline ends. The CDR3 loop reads CASSQNLNTEAFF. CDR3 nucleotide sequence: TGTGCCAGCAGCCAGAATTTGAACACTGAAGCTTTCTTT.

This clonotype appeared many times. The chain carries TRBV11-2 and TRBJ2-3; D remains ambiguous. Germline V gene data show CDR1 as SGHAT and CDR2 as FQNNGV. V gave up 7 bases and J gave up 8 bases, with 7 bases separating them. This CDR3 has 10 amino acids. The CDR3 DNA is TGTGCCAGCAACCCCACTACGCAGTATTTT. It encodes CASNPTTQYF.

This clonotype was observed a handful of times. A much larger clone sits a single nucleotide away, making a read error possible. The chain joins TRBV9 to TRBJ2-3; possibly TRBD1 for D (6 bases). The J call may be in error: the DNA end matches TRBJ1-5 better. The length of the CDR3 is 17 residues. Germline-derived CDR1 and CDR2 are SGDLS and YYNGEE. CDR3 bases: TGTGCCAGCAGCACCAATCCAGGGGCCCTACAGGGAGATACGCAGCATTTT. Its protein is CASSTNPGALQGDTQHF.

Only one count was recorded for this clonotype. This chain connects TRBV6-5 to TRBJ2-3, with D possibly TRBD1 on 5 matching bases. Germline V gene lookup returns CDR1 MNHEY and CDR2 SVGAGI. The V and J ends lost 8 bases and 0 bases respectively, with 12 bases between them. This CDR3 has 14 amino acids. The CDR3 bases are TGTGCCAGCGGTCAGGGCTCTAGCACAGATACGCAGTATTTT. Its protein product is CASGQGSSTDTQYF.

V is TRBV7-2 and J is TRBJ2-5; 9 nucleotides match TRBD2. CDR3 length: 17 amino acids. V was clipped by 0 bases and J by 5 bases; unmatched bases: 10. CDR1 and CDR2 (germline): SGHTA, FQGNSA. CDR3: CASSLAGTSPVGETQYF. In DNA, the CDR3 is TGTGCCAGCAGCTTAGCGGGGACTAGCCCAGTGGGTGAGACCCAGTACTTC.

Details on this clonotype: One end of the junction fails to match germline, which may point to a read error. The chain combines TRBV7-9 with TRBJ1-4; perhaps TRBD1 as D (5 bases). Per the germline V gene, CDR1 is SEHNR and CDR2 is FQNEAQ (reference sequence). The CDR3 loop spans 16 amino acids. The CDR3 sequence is CASSPGQDGANEKLFF. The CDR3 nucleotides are TGTGCCAGCAGCCCAGGGCAGGATGGGGCTAACGAAAAACTGTTTTTT.

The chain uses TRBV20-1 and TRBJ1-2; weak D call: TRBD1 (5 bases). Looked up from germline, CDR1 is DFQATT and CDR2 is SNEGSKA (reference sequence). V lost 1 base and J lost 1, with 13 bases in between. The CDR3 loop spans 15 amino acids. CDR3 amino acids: CSARAEGMGNYGYTF. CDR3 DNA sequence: TGCAGTGCTAGAGCAGAGGGGATGGGTAACTATGGCTACACCTTC.